This TCR beta chain was captured by sequencing in a study of PD-1 blockade in classical Hodgkin lymphoma. Points from the study as a whole: It was CD4+ TCR diversity, not CD8+, that rose significantly by C4D1. Patients with an early start, nivolumab under 1 year after ASCT, were excluded. As was reported, newly diagnosed patients showed lower baseline TCR diversity than healthy donors did.

Every patient had relapsed following autologous stem cell transplantation, and cohorts differed in brentuximab vedotin exposure. The best responses consisted of complete response, partial response or progressive disease. Profiled with immunoSEQ multiplex PCR; TCRdb holds only in-frame clones, not every one. The profile shows roughly 140,000 clones, 78% of them singletons. CDR1 is KGHSH and CDR2 is LQKENI in the germline V gene. The CDR3 has 12 amino acids. Trimming pared 3 bases from V and 8 bases from J, leaving 7 bases between. This clone was counted only a few times. Its target is unknown. The receptor was derived from a human donor with classical Hodgkin lymphoma. The V and J genes are TRBV18 and TRBJ1-4; D not certain. The sequencing here drew on peripheral blood mononuclear cells (PBMCs), taken before the second cycle of nivolumab. The CDR3: CASSPEGEKLFF. Written as DNA, the CDR3 is TGTGCCAGCTCACCGGAAGGGGAAAAACTGTTTTTT.